These 31 T cell receptor beta chains originate from one sample sequenced in a study of blood T cells in healthy people across ages. The second PCR ran about 6 to 11 cycles with a sample-barcoded 5' primer and J-beta primers. TCRdb used MiXCR to reprocess the 5' RACE reads, holding one entry per CDR3 protein. The sample holds 250,000 to 300,000 distinct CDR3 sequences; 25% to 30% are singletons and the top ten take around 30%. Source material: blood. The receptors come from a woman in her sixties or seventies in good health.

This chain links TRBV5-1 with TRBJ2-5; no definite D call. V was shortened by 0 bases and J by 7 bases, with 10 bases between the two germline ends. The CDR3 totals 13 residues. CDR1 is SGHRS, CDR2 YFSETQ, per germline. CDR3 region: CASSLEEAATQYF. CDR3 nucleotide sequence: TGCGCCAGCAGCTTGGAAGAGGCAGCGACCCAGTACTTC.

The J gene is TRBJ2-2, the V gene TRBV28; D is possibly TRBD1 (5 bases). This CDR3 is 12 amino acids long. The germline gives CDR1 MDHEN, CDR2 SYDVKM. Trimming took off 10 bases at V and 4 bases at J, with 10 bases between the two ends. DNA of the CDR3: TGTGCCATTGGGGCAAGCACCGGGGAGCTGTTTTTT. The encoded protein is CAIGASTGELFF. The full variable domain, in which reference TRBV28 and TRBJ2-2 provide the parts outside the CDR3, is DVKVTQSSRYLVKRTGEKVFLECVQDMDHENMFWYRQDPGLGLRLIYFSYDVKMKEKGDIPEGYSVSREKKERFSLILESASTNQTSMYLCAIGASTGELFFGEGSRLTVL.

This clonotype was seen once. V gene TRBV6-6 combines with J gene TRBJ2-7; D tentatively reads TRBD1 or TRBD2 (5 bases each). Germline CDR1 is MNHNY and CDR2 is SVGAGI (reference sequence). The CDR3 is made up of 13 amino acids. The ends were cut back, 5 bases at V and 3 bases at J, with 11 bases in the middle. CDR3 residues: CASSRDGCYEQYF. CDR3 in DNA: TGTGCCAGCAGTCGGGACGGATGCTACGAGCAGTACTTC.

This clonotype was picked up a small number of times. J is TRBJ2-5 and V is TRBV20-1, with no clear D. This CDR3 has 12 residues. Trimming stripped 6 bases from V and 1 base from J, with 9 bases between. Looked up from germline, CDR1 is DFQATT and CDR2 is SNEGSKA (reference sequence). The CDR3 bases are TGCAGTGCACCGACTGTCCAAGAGACCCAGTACTTC. It yields the protein CSAPTVQETQYF.

The J gene is TRBJ2-1, the V gene TRBV7-8, with 7 nucleotides matching TRBD2. CDR3 length equals 17 residues. From germline, CDR1 is SGHVS and CDR2 FQNEAQ. V gave up 5 bases and J gave up 7 bases; unmatched junction bases: 17. This chain's CDR3 is CASSPKDGLAVLNEQFF. Written as DNA, the CDR3 is TGTGCCAGCAGCCCCAAAGACGGTCTAGCGGTATTGAATGAGCAGTTCTTC.

The rearrangement joins TRBV11-2 to TRBJ2-7; 7 bases fit TRBD2. CDR1 is SGHAT, CDR2 FQNNGV, per germline. The CDR3 is made up of 14 amino acids. With V trimmed by 3 bases and J by 4 bases, 6 bases remained unmatched. Here the CDR3 reads CASSFEGGSYEQYF. The CDR3 nucleotides read TGTGCCAGCAGCTTTGAAGGCGGGAGTTACGAGCAGTACTTC.

This clonotype was found a few times. This chain's CDR3 is CASSLGSPNTGELFF. DNA of the CDR3: TGCGCCAGCAGCTTGGGTTCACCGAACACCGGGGAGCTGTTTTTT. This chain joins TRBV5-1 and TRBJ2-2; no reliable D call. The germline V gene encodes CDR1 SGHRS and CDR2 YFSETQ. Trimming took 0 bases from V and 0 from J, leaving 6 bases between them. The length of the CDR3 is 15 residues. Using reference TRBV5-1 and TRBJ2-2 for the parts outside the CDR3, the full variable domain is KAGVTQTPRYLIKTRGQQVTLSCSPISGHRSVSWYQQTPGQGLQFLFEYFSETQRNKGNFPGRFSGRQFSNSRSEMNVSTLELGDSALYLCASSLGSPNTGELFFGEGSRLTVL.

The sample holds many counts of this clonotype. The rearrangement uses TRBV18 and TRBJ2-5; D may match TRBD1 or TRBD2 (6 bases each). Germline CDR1 is KGHSH and CDR2 is LQKENI. The CDR3 totals 14 residues. V lost 6 bases, J lost 4 bases, and 15 bases lay in between. CDR3 bases: TGTGCCAGCTCCCAGGGGCAGGGAGGAGAGACCCAGTACTTC. It encodes CASSQGQGGETQYF.

This clonotype came up a few times. The chain couples TRBV14 to TRBJ2-7; TRBD2 matches 8 bases. Per the germline V gene, CDR1 is SGHDN and CDR2 is FVKESK. V gave up 0 bases and J gave up 9 bases; unmatched junction bases: 4. This CDR3 is 13 amino acids long. The CDR3 nucleotides are TGTGCCAGCAGCCAAGACCGGGCGGGAGGGCAGTACTTC. It specifies CASSQDRAGGQYF.

This clonotype has a handful of counts. The V gene is TRBV7-2, the J gene TRBJ1-4, with 9 bases lining up with TRBD1. The CDR3 is made up of 14 amino acids. V shed 5 bases and J 7 bases; nucleotides not matched to a gene: 5. The germline CDR1 and CDR2 sequences are SGHTA and FQGNSA. DNA for the CDR3: TGTGCCAGCAGCGACAGGGGGTTTGTTGAAAAACTGTTTTTT. Protein: CASSDRGFVEKLFF.

The V and J genes are TRBV3-1 and TRBJ2-5; 7 nucleotides agree with TRBD1. Germline loops: CDR1 LGHDT, CDR2 YNNKEL (reference sequence). This CDR3 comprises 14 residues. Trimming took 3 bases from V and 1 from J; bases not matched to a gene: 2. CDR3 nucleotide sequence: TGTGCCAGCAGCCAGTCAGGGGGCCAAGAGACCCAGTACTTC. Encoded protein: CASSQSGGQETQYF.

The V gene is TRBV12-3 or TRBV12-4, the J gene TRBJ1-1; D perhaps matches TRBD1 (5 bases). The CDR3 loop spans 15 amino acids. Trimming shortened V by 3 bases and J by 3 bases, and 14 bases separated the two germline ends. CDR3 sequence (DNA): TGTGCCAGCAGTTTTGAGGGGAAGAGGGACACTGAAGCTTTCTTT. It yields the protein CASSFEGKRDTEAFF.

This clonotype was detected a few times. This rearrangement joins TRBV29-1 to TRBJ2-5; 14 bases align to TRBD2. This CDR3 has 16 residues. The germline V gene has CDR1 SQVTM and CDR2 ANQGSEA. V was pared by 4 bases and J by 4 bases, with 8 bases of the junction left unmatched. The CDR3 region is CSVVGLAGVLGETQYF. The CDR3 region has the DNA TGCAGCGTTGTGGGACTAGCGGGAGTGTTAGGAGAGACCCAGTACTTC.

V and J are TRBV27 and TRBJ1-1; no clear D gene. The germline V gene encodes CDR1 MNHEY and CDR2 SMNVEV (reference sequence). Trimming removed 5 bases at V and 1 base at J, with 11 bases between. The CDR3 loop spans 14 amino acids. This CDR3 is CASSLNRGNTEAFF. The DNA of the CDR3 is TGTGCCAGCAGTCTTAACCGGGGGAACACTGAAGCTTTCTTT.

This chain joins TRBV3-1 and TRBJ2-3, with TRBD2 matching over 12 bases. The ends lost 2 bases at V and 4 bases at J; junction bases unmatched: 4. Germline V CDR1 and CDR2: LGHDT, YNNKEL (reference sequence). The CDR3 consists of 16 residues. As DNA, the CDR3 is TGTGCCAGCAGCCAACGGGCTAGCGGGAGGGCAGATACGCAGTATTTT. Its translation: CASSQRASGRADTQYF.

This chain uses TRBV3-1 with TRBJ2-1, with 11 bases fitting TRBD2. The DNA matches TRBJ2-7 better at its end, which makes the J call doubtful. The CDR3 has 13 residues. Germline CDR1 is LGHDT and CDR2 is YNNKEL (reference sequence). The CDR3 loop is CASTTLAGGEQYF. CDR3 nucleotide sequence: TGTGCCAGCACCACCCTAGCGGGAGGCGAGCAGTACTTC.

This clonotype was detected only a few times. This chain uses TRBV3-1 with TRBJ2-5; 7 bases agree with TRBD2. Per the germline V gene, CDR1 is LGHDT and CDR2 is YNNKEL (reference sequence). The CDR3 totals 17 residues. V trimming: 6 bases; J trimming: 1 base; junction bases outside the gene matches: 14. CDR3 residues: CASRAGRASGTQETQYF. The CDR3 DNA is TGTGCCAGCAGAGCCGGTAGGGCTAGCGGAACCCAAGAGACCCAGTACTTC.

This clonotype showed up just a few times. This chain joins TRBV6-5 and TRBJ2-1; 7 bases agree with TRBD2. The CDR3 covers 15 residues. J was trimmed by 3 bases and V by 6 bases; bases with no gene match: 8. Germline V gene data show CDR1 as MNHEY and CDR2 as SVGAGI. CDR3 residues: CASSKGSGNYNEQFF. As DNA, the CDR3 is TGTGCCAGCAGCAAGGGGAGCGGGAACTACAATGAGCAGTTCTTC.

This clonotype was found a few times. One base away lies a much larger clone, so this may be a sequencing read error. This sequence joins TRBV15 and TRBJ2-5; 7 bases are shared with TRBD1. The germline CDR1 and CDR2 sequences are LNHNV and YYDKDF (reference sequence). The CDR3 is 13 residues long. In DNA, the CDR3 is TGTGCCACCAACAGAGAGAAGACAGGGCGGCAGTACTTC. Amino acids: CATNREKTGRQYF.

This clonotype has only a few counts. CDR3 protein: CASSPAGVKINEKLFF. Here the CDR3 DNA reads TGTGCCAGCAGCCCCGCGGGCGTGAAGATCAATGAAAAACTGTTTTTT. The rearrangement links TRBV3-1 to TRBJ1-4; no clear D gene. The germline V gene has CDR1 LGHDT and CDR2 YNNKEL (reference sequence). CDR3 length equals 16 residues. Trimming removed 4 bases at V and 5 bases at J, with 17 bases between.

A few counts support this clonotype. The gene calls are TRBV2 and TRBJ2-1; D perhaps matches TRBD2 (6 bases). The CDR3 consists of 13 residues. With 3 bases removed from V and 6 bases from J, the gap between germline ends came to 9 bases. Germline assignment: CDR1 SNHLY and CDR2 FYNNEI. CDR3 residues: CASSDRGLNEQFF. CDR3 DNA sequence: TGTGCCAGCAGTGACCGGGGACTCAATGAGCAGTTCTTC.

The chain employs TRBV6-5 and TRBJ2-1, with D perhaps TRBD1 (8 bases). V dropped 0 bases and J dropped 6 bases, with 12 bases sitting between them. The CDR3 spans 15 residues. Germline V gene sequence: CDR1 MNHEY, CDR2 SVGAGI. The CDR3 region is CASSYSAGQVNEQFF. The CDR3 DNA reads TGTGCCAGCAGTTACTCAGCGGGACAGGTCAATGAGCAGTTCTTC.

The chain combines TRBV7-3 with TRBJ2-2; 8 bases are shared with TRBD1. The CDR3 extends over 14 amino acids. The J segment lost 5 bases and the V segment lost 7 bases, leaving 6 bases of the junction unmatched. CDR1 and CDR2 (germline): SGHTA, FQGTGA. Written as DNA, the CDR3 is TGTGCCAGCAACTCAGGGGGCGCGACCGGGGAGCTGTTTTTT. Protein sequence: CASNSGGATGELFF.

V is TRBV28 and J is TRBJ2-7; TRBD1 matches at 7 bases. The junction had 9 bases not matched to a gene; V was cut back by 8 bases and J by 2 bases. The CDR3 has 14 residues. Germline CDR1 is MDHEN and CDR2 is SYDVKM. CDR3 region: CASFLRQGTYEQYF. The CDR3 DNA is TGTGCCAGCTTCCTGAGACAGGGAACCTACGAGCAGTACTTC.

This clonotype was seen ten or more times. The chain couples TRBV7-9 to TRBJ1-4; perhaps TRBD1 as D (5 bases). Germline values: CDR1 SEHNR, CDR2 FQNEAQ (reference sequence). V gave up 1 base and J gave up 7 bases, with 25 bases separating them. This CDR3 has 19 residues. This CDR3 reads CASSLGRVGTSHRPEKLFF. The CDR3 nucleotides read TGTGCCAGCAGCTTAGGGCGAGTCGGGACCTCCCACCGACCTGAAAAACTGTTTTTT.

J is TRBJ2-5 and V is TRBV20-1; D possibly corresponds to TRBD2 (5 bases). Trimming took off 1 base at V and 11 bases at J, with 17 bases between the two ends. The length of the CDR3 is 13 residues. CDR1 is DFQATT and CDR2 is SNEGSKA in the germline V gene (reference sequence). The CDR3 protein is CSARGTVSWEQYF. CDR3 nucleotides: TGCAGTGCTAGAGGGACCGTCTCGTGGGAGCAGTACTTC.

J is TRBJ2-2 and V is TRBV4-1; D possibly corresponds to TRBD1 (6 bases). Between the trimmed V and J ends, which lost 2 bases and 2 bases, there was a span of 12 bases. Germline CDR1 and CDR2: MGHRA and YSYEKL. The CDR3 runs to 16 residues. CDR3 region: CASSQLRQENTGELFF. DNA of the CDR3: TGCGCCAGCAGCCAACTCCGACAGGAAAACACCGGGGAGCTGTTTTTT.

This chain links TRBV13 with TRBJ2-5; D is undetermined. The CDR3 length is 13 residues. Trimming removed 5 bases at V and 1 base at J, with 8 bases between. Germline assignment: CDR1 PRHDT and CDR2 FYEKMQ (reference sequence). DNA of the CDR3: TGTGCCAGCAGCGCTCACTTCCAAGAGACCCAGTACTTC. This sequence encodes CASSAHFQETQYF. The variable domain in full, completed from reference TRBV13 and TRBJ2-5, reads AAGVIQSPRHLIKEKRETATLKCYPIPRHDTVYWYQQGPGQDPQFLISFYEKMQSDKGSIPDRFSAQQFSDYHSELNMSSLELGDSALYFCASSAHFQETQYFGPGTRLLVL.

This clonotype occurred many times. The genes are TRBV2 and TRBJ2-4; 7 bases agree with TRBD2. The CDR3 is 15 residues long. The germline gives CDR1 SNHLY, CDR2 FYNNEI. V trimming: 7 bases; J trimming: 3 bases; junction bases outside the gene matches: 9. The chain's CDR3 is CASIILAGVKNIQYF. The CDR3 DNA follows: TGTGCCAGCATCATCCTGGCGGGAGTCAAAAACATTCAGTACTTC.

CDR3 DNA: TGTGCCAGTACCGCCGACAGAAACGGAAACACCATATATTTT. This sequence encodes CASTADRNGNTIYF. The V and J genes are TRBV19 and TRBJ1-3, with D maybe TRBD1 (5 bases). Germline CDR1 is LNHDA and CDR2 is SQIVND (reference sequence). V was pared by 7 bases and J by 4 bases, with 14 bases between. This CDR3 contains 14 residues.

This clonotype was seen only a few times. The chain joins TRBV28 to TRBJ2-6, with D unresolved. The germline gives CDR1 MDHEN, CDR2 SYDVKM. V shed 5 bases and J shed 2 bases, with 10 bases lying between them. This CDR3 contains 15 residues. This CDR3 is CASSTSDPGANVLTF. The CDR3 bases are TGTGCCAGCAGTACATCAGACCCTGGGGCCAACGTCCTGACTTTC.